This passage covers 5 T cell receptor beta chains from one sample sequenced in a study of cytomegalovirus exposure and HLA in healthy donors. Use of 60 Vbeta and 13 Jbeta primers characterized the PCR. Data came from immunoSEQ multiplex PCR; TCRdb stores just in-frame clones and leaves some out. This table holds approximately 140,000 clones, 70% to 80% found once. Sequenced material: PBMCs. The receptors shown here come from a man in his fifties or sixties in good health and CMV-seropositive.

CDR3 DNA: TGTGCCACCAGCAGAGCAAGCCGCAGGGGCGATGAAGCTTTCTTT. Its protein product is CATSRASRRGDEAFF. The V gene is TRBV15, the J gene TRBJ1-1; a possible D gene is TRBD1 (6 bases). V lost 1 base to trimming and J lost 7 bases, with 16 bases between them. The V gene's germline CDR1 is LNHNV and CDR2 YYDKDF (reference sequence). There are 15 residues in the CDR3.

The chain carries TRBV28 and TRBJ1-3; D gene ambiguous. The CDR3 contains 12 residues. Trimming took 7 bases from V and 2 from J, leaving 6 bases between them. Germline lookup yields CDR1 MDHEN and CDR2 SYDVKM. The CDR3 loop reads CASTIPGNTIYF. The CDR3 DNA reads as TGTGCCAGCACCATCCCTGGAAACACCATATATTTT.

The chain recombines TRBV7-3 with TRBJ1-6, with TRBD1 identical over 7 bases. CDR3 size: 15 residues. V lost 6 bases and J lost 10; bases outside the gene matches: 12. The germline CDR1 and CDR2 sequences are SGHTA and FQGTGA. The CDR3 nucleotides are TGTGCCAGCAGATCACCGGGACAGAGCAGCTCACCCCTCCACTTT. Translation: CASRSPGQSSSPLHF.

The V gene is TRBV19, the J gene TRBJ1-3; D gene ambiguous. Germline assignment: CDR1 LNHDA and CDR2 SQIVND (reference sequence). The ends were cut back, 6 bases at V and 0 bases at J, with 18 bases in the middle. The CDR3 length is 17 residues. The CDR3 spells CASRLSDLTFSGNTIYF. CDR3 bases: TGTGCCAGTAGACTCTCGGACTTAACTTTCTCTGGAAACACCATATATTTT.

This clone has more than one count but fewer than ten. The CDR3 loop reads CASSTMTTGGMETQYF. In nucleotides, the CDR3 is TGTGCCAGCAGCACAATGACGACAGGGGGGATGGAGACCCAGTACTTC. The gene calls are TRBV5-4 and TRBJ2-5; 9 bases match TRBD1. The CDR3 has 16 residues. V trimming: 4 bases; J trimming: 5 bases; junction bases outside the gene matches: 12. Germline V lookup: CDR1 SGHNT, CDR2 YYREEE (reference sequence).